This T cell receptor (beta chain) was captured in a study of T cells in Graves' hyperthyroidism and ophthalmopathy. General study points: Appearing also in blood were most of the thyroid clonotypes expanded above 0.001.

Template material for amplifying TCR beta CDR3 regions consisted of RNA transcripts. First-round RT-PCR of the TCR CDR3 relied on the HTBI primer set. MiXCR was run by TCRdb on the multiplex PCR reads, yielding one entry per CDR3 protein. The table has around 600,000 distinct CDR3 sequences, roughly 16% seen once; the top ten hold around 3.5%. Between the trimmed V and J ends, which lost 6 bases and 8 bases, there was a span of 14 bases. This CDR3 has 13 residues. Germline CDR1 and CDR2: LNHDA and SQIVND (reference sequence). A remark on this clonotype: Its cognate antigen is unknown.

Exclusion of patients followed from uncontrolled infection, other autoimmune disease, pregnancy or lactation. V usage is TRBV19 and J usage is TRBJ2-1; the D gene could be TRBD1 or TRBD2 (6 bases each). The TCR comes from a middle-aged woman with Graves' ophthalmopathy. The sequencing input was blood. CDR3 coding DNA: TGTGCCAGTAGAGGCGGGACATCCCATGAGCAGTTCTTC. It translates to CASRGGTSHEQFF.